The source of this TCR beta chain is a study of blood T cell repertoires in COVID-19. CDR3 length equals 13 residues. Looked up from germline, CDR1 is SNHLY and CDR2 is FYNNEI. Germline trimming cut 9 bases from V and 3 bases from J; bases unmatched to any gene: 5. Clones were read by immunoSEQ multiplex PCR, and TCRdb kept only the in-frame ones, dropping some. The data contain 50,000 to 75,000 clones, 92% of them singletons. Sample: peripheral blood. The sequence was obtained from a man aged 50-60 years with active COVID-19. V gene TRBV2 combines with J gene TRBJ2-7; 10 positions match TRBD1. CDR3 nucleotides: TGTGCCAGAGCCGGGACAGGGGACTACGAGCAGTACTTC. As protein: CARAGTGDYEQYF.